The rows below give T cell receptor beta chains drawn from one sample of a study of PD-L1 blockade in urothelial cancer. The assay was immunoSEQ multiplex PCR, and TCRdb's table has in-frame clones only and misses some. The sample consists of nearly 45,000 clones, 82% of them appearing once. The source was PBMCs, collected around atezolizumab (anti-PD-L1) treatment. Receptors were obtained from a man in his sixties with urothelial cancer. The CDR3 runs from the conserved cysteine through the conserved F or W. The size of a clone is reported for some rows only, either as once, few or many, or as a class for expanded clones.

clone_size j_call v_call cdr3_aa
- TRBJ2-7 TRBV28 CASGLAGGSYEQYF
- TRBJ1-2 TRBV4-2 CASSQDRAGGYGYTF
- TRBJ2-5 TRBV29-1 CSVDAGAVVETQYF
- TRBJ2-1 TRBV6-6 CASSPDGQYYYNEQFF
few TRBJ2-2 TRBV5-4 CASSLFGSGGELFF
- TRBJ1-2 TRBV4-1 CASSQDPTMVHAAF
- TRBJ2-1 TRBV7-8 CASSSKGDRYNEQFF
- TRBJ2-2 TRBV5-8 CASSWMTSGATGELFF
- TRBJ1-1 TRBV16 CASSQSAPNTEAFF
- TRBJ2-1 TRBV11-2 CASSLGLAGGADEQFF
- TRBJ1-4 TRBV9 CASSVGPTNEKLFF
few TRBJ2-5 TRBV14 CASSQEGASLTQYF
- TRBJ2-7 TRBV14 CASSPLDRTYEQYF
- TRBJ2-1 TRBV7-2 CASSVLAGVNNEQFF
- TRBJ2-7 TRBV6-1 CASGAGVYEQYF
- TRBJ2-1 TRBV11-2 CASSLGGRAFGGSPEQFF
- TRBJ1-5 TRBV19 CASSPRNQPQHF
few TRBJ2-1 TRBV7-2 CASSSPTLSGRRAEQFF
- TRBJ2-7 TRBV10-3 CAAGAAGTSYEQYF
- TRBJ1-1 TRBV7-9 CASSLDTGTGRPEAFF
- TRBJ2-7 TRBV7-2 CASRKGQAKYEQYF
- TRBJ2-5 TRBV28 CASSPGRGGTETQYF
- TRBJ2-2 TRBV14 CASNTGGNTGELFF
- TRBJ2-1 TRBV21-1 CASSKRVLAGGKFF
- TRBJ1-2 TRBV9 CASSAEGGRGYTF
- TRBJ2-1 TRBV6-6 CASSYRQGIGNEQFF
- TRBJ2-7 TRBV18 CASSYSRSEEQYF
- TRBJ2-7 TRBV28 CASSPTSGRDAQYF
once TRBJ1-1 TRBV6-5 CASRTGTGTEAFF